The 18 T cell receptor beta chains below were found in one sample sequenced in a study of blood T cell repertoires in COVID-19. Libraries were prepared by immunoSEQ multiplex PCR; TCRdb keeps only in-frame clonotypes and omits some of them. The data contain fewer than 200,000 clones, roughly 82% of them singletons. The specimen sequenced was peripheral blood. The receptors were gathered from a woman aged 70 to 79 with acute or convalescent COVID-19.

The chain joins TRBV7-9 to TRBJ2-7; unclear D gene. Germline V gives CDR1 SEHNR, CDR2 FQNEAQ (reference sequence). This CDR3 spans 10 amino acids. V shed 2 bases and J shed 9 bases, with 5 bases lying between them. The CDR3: CASSLRGQYF. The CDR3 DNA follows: TGTGCCAGCAGCTTACGAGGGCAGTACTTC.

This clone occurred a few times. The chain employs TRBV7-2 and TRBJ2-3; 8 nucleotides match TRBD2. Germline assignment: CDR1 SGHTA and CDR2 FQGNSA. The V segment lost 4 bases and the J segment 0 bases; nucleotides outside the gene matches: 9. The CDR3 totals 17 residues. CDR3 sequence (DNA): TGTGCCAGCAGCTCACAATTAGCGGGGTCTAGCACAGATACGCAGTATTTT. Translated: CASSSQLAGSSTDTQYF.

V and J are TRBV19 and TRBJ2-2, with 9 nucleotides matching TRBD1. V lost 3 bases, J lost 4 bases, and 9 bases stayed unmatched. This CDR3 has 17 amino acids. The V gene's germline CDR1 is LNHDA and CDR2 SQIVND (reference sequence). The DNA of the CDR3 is TGTGCCAGTAGTATTGTGCCGGGACAGGGTCCCACCGGGGAGCTGTTTTTT. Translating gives CASSIVPGQGPTGELFF.

CDR3 coding DNA: TGTGCCAGCTCACCACCGGTAAGCCGCGGAGATACGCAGTATTTT. This encodes CASSPPVSRGDTQYF. This rearrangement joins TRBV18 to TRBJ2-3; unclear D gene. The CDR3 is made up of 15 amino acids. Trimming took 0 bases from V and 5 from J, leaving 12 bases between them. Per germline, CDR1 KGHSH and CDR2 LQKENI.

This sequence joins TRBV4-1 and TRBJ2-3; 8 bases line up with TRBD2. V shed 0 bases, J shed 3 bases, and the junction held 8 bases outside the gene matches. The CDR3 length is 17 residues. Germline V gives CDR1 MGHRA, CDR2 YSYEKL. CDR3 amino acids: CASSQDRPAGATDTQYF. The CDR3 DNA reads TGCGCCAGCAGCCAAGATCGGCCAGCGGGGGCAACAGATACGCAGTATTTT.

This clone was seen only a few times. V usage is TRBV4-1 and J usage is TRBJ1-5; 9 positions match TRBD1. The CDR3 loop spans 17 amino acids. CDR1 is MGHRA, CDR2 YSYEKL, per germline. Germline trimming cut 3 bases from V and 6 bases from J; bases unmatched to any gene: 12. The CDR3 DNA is TGCGCCAGCAGCCAGGAGCCCGGGACAGGGACTGGTCAGCCCCAGCATTTT. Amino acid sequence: CASSQEPGTGTGQPQHF.

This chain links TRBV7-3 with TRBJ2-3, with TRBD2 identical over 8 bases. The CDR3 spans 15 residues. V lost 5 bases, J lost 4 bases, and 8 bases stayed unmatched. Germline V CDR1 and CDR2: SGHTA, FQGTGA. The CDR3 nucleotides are TGTGCCAGCAGCCCGGACGGGGGGGACCCAGATACGCAGTATTTT. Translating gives CASSPDGGDPDTQYF.

In DNA form, the CDR3 reads TGTGCCAGCAGTTTGTGGGCAGGGGGGATGAACACTGAAGCTTTCTTT. Encoded protein: CASSLWAGGMNTEAFF. The chain couples TRBV28 to TRBJ1-1; 7 bases are a match to TRBD1. Germline V gene lookup returns CDR1 MDHEN and CDR2 SYDVKM. The CDR3 totals 16 residues. Germline trimming cut 3 bases from V and 0 bases from J; bases unmatched to any gene: 7.

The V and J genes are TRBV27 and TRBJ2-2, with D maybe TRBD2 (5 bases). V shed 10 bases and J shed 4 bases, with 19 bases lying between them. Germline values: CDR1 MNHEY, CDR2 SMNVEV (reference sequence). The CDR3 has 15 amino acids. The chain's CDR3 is CATLRLTSGTGELFF. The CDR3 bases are TGTGCCACCCTTCGCCTCACCAGCGGCACCGGGGAGCTGTTTTTT.

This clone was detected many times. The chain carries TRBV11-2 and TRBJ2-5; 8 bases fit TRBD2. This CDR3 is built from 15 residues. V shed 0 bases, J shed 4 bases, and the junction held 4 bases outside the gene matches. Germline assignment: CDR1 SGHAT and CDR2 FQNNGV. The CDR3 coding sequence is TGTGCCAGCAGCTTAGATTACGGGGGGGCAGAGACCCAGTACTTC. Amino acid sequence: CASSLDYGGAETQYF.

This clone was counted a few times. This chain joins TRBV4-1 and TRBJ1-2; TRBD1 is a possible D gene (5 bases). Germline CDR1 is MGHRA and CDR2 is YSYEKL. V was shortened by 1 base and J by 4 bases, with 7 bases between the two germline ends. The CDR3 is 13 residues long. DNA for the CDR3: TGCGCCAGCAGCCAAGTGGGGCTCTATGGCTACACCTTC. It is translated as CASSQVGLYGYTF.

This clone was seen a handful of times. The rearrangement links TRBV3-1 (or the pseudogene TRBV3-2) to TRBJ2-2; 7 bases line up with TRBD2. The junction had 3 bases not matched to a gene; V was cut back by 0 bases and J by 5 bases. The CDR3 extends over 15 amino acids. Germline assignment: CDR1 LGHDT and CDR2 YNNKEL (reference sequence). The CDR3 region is CASSQDWGGTGELFF. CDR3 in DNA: TGTGCCAGCAGCCAAGATTGGGGGGGGACCGGGGAGCTGTTTTTT.

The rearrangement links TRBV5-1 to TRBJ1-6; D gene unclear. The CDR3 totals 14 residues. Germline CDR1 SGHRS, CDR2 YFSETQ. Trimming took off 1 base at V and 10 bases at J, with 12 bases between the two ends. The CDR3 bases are TGCGCCAGCAGCTTGTTGCAGGAGGACTCACCCCTCCACTTT. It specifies CASSLLQEDSPLHF.

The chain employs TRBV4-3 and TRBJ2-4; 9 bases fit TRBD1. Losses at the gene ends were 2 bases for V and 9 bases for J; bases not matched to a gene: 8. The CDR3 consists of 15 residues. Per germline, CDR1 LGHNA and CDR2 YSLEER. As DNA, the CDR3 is TGCGCCAGCAGCCAAATGGGGGGACAGGGAGGCATTCAGTACTTC. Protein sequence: CASSQMGGQGGIQYF.

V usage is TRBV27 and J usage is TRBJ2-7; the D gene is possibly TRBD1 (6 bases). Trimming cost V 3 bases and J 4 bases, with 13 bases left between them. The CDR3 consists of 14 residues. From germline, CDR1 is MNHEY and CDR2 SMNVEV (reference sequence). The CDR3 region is CASSFSGVRYEQYF. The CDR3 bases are TGTGCCAGCAGTTTCTCAGGGGTTCGATACGAGCAGTACTTC.

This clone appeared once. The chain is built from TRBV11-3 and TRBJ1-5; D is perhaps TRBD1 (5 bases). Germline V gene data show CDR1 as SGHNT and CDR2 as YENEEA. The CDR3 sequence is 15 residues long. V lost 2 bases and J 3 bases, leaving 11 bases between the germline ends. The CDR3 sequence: CASSLCDSPNQPQHF. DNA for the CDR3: TGTGCCAGCAGCTTATGCGACAGCCCCAATCAGCCCCAGCATTTT.

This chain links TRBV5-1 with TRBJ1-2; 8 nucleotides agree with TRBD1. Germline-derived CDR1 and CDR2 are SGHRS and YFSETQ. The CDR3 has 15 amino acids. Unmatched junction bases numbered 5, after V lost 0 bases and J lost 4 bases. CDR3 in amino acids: CASSLDQGAVYGYTF. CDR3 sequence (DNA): TGCGCCAGCAGCTTGGACCAGGGGGCGGTCTATGGCTACACCTTC.

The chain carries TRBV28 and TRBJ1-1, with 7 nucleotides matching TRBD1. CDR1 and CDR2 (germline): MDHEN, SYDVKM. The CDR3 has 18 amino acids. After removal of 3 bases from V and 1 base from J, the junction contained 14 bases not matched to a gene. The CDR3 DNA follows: TGTGCCAGCAGTTTTCTCGACAGGGTGAACCCCCCGAACACTGAAGCTTTCTTT. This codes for CASSFLDRVNPPNTEAFF.